This T cell receptor (beta chain) was documented in a study of OX40 agonist ivuxolimab in advanced cancers. Study observations and caveats: The average count of expanded clones was higher among CD8+ T cells than among CD4+.

Trimming left V 4 bases short and J 5 bases short, with 17 bases between. This CDR3 region has 15 residues. Germline CDR1 reads SGHRS; CDR2 reads YFSETQ. No patient had autoimmune disease or received systemic immunosuppression. Sequencing was performed with immunoSEQ multiplex PCR; in TCRdb, only in-frame clones are kept and a portion is missing. The table lists under 60,000 clones, around 89% of them singletons. As regards this clone: What it binds is not known.

The sequence was collected from an adult with an advanced solid tumor such as melanoma, head and neck, liver or kidney cancer. This sequence joins TRBV5-1 and TRBJ2-3, with D perhaps matching TRBD1 or TRBD2 (5 bases each). This material consisted of CD4+ or CD8+ T cells sorted from blood, taken in a trial of the OX40 agonist ivuxolimab. CDR3 sequence: CASSRTGPRGDTQYF. Here the CDR3 DNA reads TGCGCCAGCAGCCGTACCGGGCCGAGGGGAGATACGCAGTATTTT. Drawing the rest from reference TRBV5-1 and TRBJ2-3, the complete variable domain is KAGVTQTPRYLIKTRGQQVTLSCSPISGHRSVSWYQQTPGQGLQFLFEYFSETQRNKGNFPGRFSGRQFSNSRSEMNVSTLELGDSALYLCASSRTGPRGDTQYFGPGTRLTVL.